Included here is one T cell receptor (beta chain) sequence, with context. As handled by the study authors: The authors estimated nucleated cell counts from reference gene primer amplification. Libraries were prepared by immunoSEQ multiplex PCR; TCRdb keeps only in-frame clonotypes and omits some of them. That table supplies the V and J calls and clone size; D and trimming were determined from the DNA. The sample holds about 380,000 clones, 70% to 85% seen once. This sample is drawn from a study of blood T cell repertoires in COVID-19. In the study overall: Acute and convalescent COVID-19 specimens originated in the United States, Italy and Spain. T cells, B-cell-depleted T cells, or PBMCs supplied cDNA or gDNA.

The germline V gene encodes CDR1 KGHSH and CDR2 LQKENI. The ends were cut back, 2 bases at V and 8 bases at J, with 18 bases in the middle. This CDR3 has 16 residues. The TCR comes from a human donor with acute or convalescent COVID-19. The donor label of this sample is uncertain. The chain combines TRBV18 with TRBJ1-4, with a weak D call TRBD1 (5 bases). The sequenced material came from peripheral blood. CDR3 protein: CASSPGLTVTQEKLFF. Here the CDR3 DNA reads TGTGCCAGCTCACCAGGGTTGACAGTAACACAGGAAAAACTGTTTTTT.